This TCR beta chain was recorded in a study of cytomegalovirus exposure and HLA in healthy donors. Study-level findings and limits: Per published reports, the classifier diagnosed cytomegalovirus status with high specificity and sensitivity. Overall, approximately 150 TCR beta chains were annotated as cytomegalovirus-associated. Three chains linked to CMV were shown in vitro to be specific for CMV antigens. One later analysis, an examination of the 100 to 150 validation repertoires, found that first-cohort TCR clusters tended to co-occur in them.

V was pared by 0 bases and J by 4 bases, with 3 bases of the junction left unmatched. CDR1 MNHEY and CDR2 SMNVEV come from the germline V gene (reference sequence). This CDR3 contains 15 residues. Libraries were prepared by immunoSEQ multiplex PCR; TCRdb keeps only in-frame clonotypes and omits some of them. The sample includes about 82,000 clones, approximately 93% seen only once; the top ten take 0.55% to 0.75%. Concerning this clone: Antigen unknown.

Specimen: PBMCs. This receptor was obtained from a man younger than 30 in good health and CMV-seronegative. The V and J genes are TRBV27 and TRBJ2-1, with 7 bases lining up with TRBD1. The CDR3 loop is CASSLSGQTYNEQFF. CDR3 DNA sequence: TGTGCCAGCAGTTTATCGGGACAGACATACAATGAGCAGTTCTTC.